This TCR beta chain is from a study of shared clonotypes between healthy human individuals. About the study: For every donor, three CD4 naive, three CD4 memory, two CD8 naive and one CD8 memory plates were used.

From germline, CDR1 is MDHEN and CDR2 SYDVKM. V lost 9 bases to trimming and J lost 3 bases; unmatched junction nucleotides: 6. This CDR3 has 13 amino acids. Some clones are missing from TCRdb's copy, which holds only in-frame ones; the method was immunoSEQ multiplex PCR. The sample contains more than 500,000 clones, approximately 95% of which appear only once. As defined, naive CD8 cells were CD45RO-negative and positively selected for CCR7, with terminally differentiated effector memory CD45RA+ cells excluded. Material: naive CD8+ T cells sorted from blood. This TCR came from a woman aged 25 to 39 in good health. V gene TRBV28 combines with J gene TRBJ2-7, with TRBD1 matching over 9 bases. CDR3 loop: CASVDRGYYEQYF. In nucleotides, the CDR3 is TGTGCCAGTGTAGACAGGGGGTACTACGAGCAGTACTTC.